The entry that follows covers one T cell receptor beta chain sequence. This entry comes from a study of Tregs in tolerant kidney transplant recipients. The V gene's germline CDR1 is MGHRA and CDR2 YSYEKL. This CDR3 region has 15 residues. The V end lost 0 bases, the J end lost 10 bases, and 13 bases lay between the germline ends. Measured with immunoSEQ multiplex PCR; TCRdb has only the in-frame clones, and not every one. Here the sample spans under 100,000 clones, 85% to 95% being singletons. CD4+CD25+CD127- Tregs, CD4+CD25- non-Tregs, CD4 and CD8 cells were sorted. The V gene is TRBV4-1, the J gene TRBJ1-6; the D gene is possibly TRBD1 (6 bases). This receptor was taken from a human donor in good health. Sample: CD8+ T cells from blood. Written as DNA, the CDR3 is TGCGCCAGCAGCCAAGAACAGGGATTGGGGTCACCCCTCCACTTT. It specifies CASSQEQGLGSPLHF.